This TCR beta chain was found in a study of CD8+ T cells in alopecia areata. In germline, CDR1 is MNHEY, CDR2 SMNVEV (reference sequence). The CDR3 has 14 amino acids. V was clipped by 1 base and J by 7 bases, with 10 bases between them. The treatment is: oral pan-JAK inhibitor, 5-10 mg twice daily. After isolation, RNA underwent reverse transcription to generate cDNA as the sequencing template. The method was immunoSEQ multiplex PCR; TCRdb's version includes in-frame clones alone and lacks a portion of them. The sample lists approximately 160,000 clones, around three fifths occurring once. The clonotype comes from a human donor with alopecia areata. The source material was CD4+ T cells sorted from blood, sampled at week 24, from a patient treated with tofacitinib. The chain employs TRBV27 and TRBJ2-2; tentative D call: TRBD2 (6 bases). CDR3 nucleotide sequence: TGTGCCAGCAGTTTATTGGGGGGAGGCGGGGAGCTGTTTTTT. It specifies CASSLLGGGGELFF.